The rows below give T cell receptor beta chains drawn from one sample of a study of cytomegalovirus exposure and HLA in healthy donors. Assay: immunoSEQ multiplex PCR; the TCRdb copy retains only in-frame clones and omits some. Among more than 110,000 clones listed, approximately 77% were seen once. Material: PBMCs. All receptors come from a woman between 45 and 60 years old in good health and CMV-seronegative. CDR3s include the opening cysteine and the closing phenylalanine or tryptophan. D genes are given only for firm matches. The size of a clone is reported for some rows only, either as once, few or many, or as a class for expanded clones.

v_call	j_call	clone_size	d_call	cdr3_nt	cdr3_aa
TRBV4-1	TRBJ2-3	.	.	TGCGCCAGCAGCCCCTGGTCTGGTGGGCAGGATACAGATACGCAGTATTTT	CASSPWSGGQDTDTQYF
TRBV18	TRBJ2-7	.	.	TGTGCCAGCTCACCCTTAGGGCAGGGTGACTTCTACGAGCAGTACTTC	CASSPLGQGDFYEQYF
TRBV6-5	TRBJ2-7	.	.	TGTGCCAGCAGTCCTGACAGAAACTCCTACGAGCAGTACTTC	CASSPDRNSYEQYF
TRBV4-3	TRBJ1-2	few	.	TGCGCCAGCAGCCAAGAATTGCGGGCTTCCGGCTACACCTTC	CASSQELRASGYTF
TRBV27	TRBJ2-1	.	TRBD2	TGTGCCAGCAGTTTCCTTCCCGCCGGACTAGCGGGGGGAGGAACCTACAATGAGCAGTTCTTC	CASSFLPAGLAGGGTYNEQFF
TRBV5-6	TRBJ1-5	.	TRBD1	TGTGCCAGCAGCTTCAGGGGGAAGAATCAGCCCCAGCATTTT	CASSFRGKNQPQHF
TRBV10-3	TRBJ2-3	.	.	TGTGCCAGCGGAGGGCCCAATACGCAGTATTTT	CASGGPNTQYF
TRBV7-2	TRBJ1-3	few	TRBD1	TGTGCCAGCAGCTTAGCGTGGACAGGCGGAAACACCATATATTTT	CASSLAWTGGNTIYF
TRBV28	TRBJ1-5	.	TRBD1	TGTGCCAGCAGAGCAGGGACAGGGGTGTACCAGCCCCAGCATTTT	CASRAGTGVYQPQHF
TRBV7-9	TRBJ1-2	.	.	TGTGCCAGCAGCTTAGGGACAGACTATGGCTACACCTTC	CASSLGTDYGYTF
TRBV19	TRBJ2-4	.	TRBD2	TGTGCCAGTAGTACGGATGGAACTAGCGGGGGGTCCCAGTACTTC	CASSTDGTSGGSQYF
TRBV6-5	TRBJ1-6	.	TRBD1	TGTGCCAGCAGTAGGGGACAGGGTAGGACCGGGGGCCTCCACTTT	CASSRGQGRTGGLHF
TRBV6-1	TRBJ2-3	.	TRBD2	TGTGCCAGCAGGGATATAGCGGGGGAGACAGATACGCAGTATTTT	CASRDIAGETDTQYF
TRBV30	TRBJ1-3	.	.	TGTGCCTGGAGTGTACCCGGACTGCGAAACACCATATATTTT	CAWSVPGLRNTIYF
TRBV5-1	TRBJ1-2	.	TRBD1	TGCGCCAGCAGCTTGGGACAGGGATCCGGCTACACCTTC	CASSLGQGSGYTF
TRBV7-9	TRBJ2-7	few	.	TGTGCCAGCAGCTTAGGCCCGACAGGCATCTTCTCCTACGAGCAGTACTTC	CASSLGPTGIFSYEQYF
TRBV19	TRBJ2-1	.	.	TGTGCCAGTAGTATCCTAGAATCCTACAATGAGCAGTTCTTC	CASSILESYNEQFF